In this sample, the clone carrying this TCR beta chain turned up a few times. Antigen unknown. The data were obtained in a study of cytomegalovirus exposure and HLA in healthy donors. Findings of the study overall: One cluster of highly shared sequence variants probably arose as a sequencing artifact.

13 Jbeta primers and 60 Vbeta primers were used for the PCR. The assay was immunoSEQ multiplex PCR, and TCRdb's table has in-frame clones only and misses some. This sample has around 39,000 clones, with about 72% found just once. The CDR3 is 14 amino acids. Germline V gives CDR1 SQVTM, CDR2 ANQGSEA. Between the trimmed V and J ends, which lost 7 bases and 8 bases, there was a span of 23 bases. The TCR originated in a man aged 25 to 40 in good health and CMV-seronegative. The V and J genes are TRBV29-1 and TRBJ1-2; weak D call: TRBD1 (6 bases). Source material: PBMCs. The CDR3 DNA follows: TGCAGCGCACTAATGGACAGCCCTTACGGGGGCTACACCTTC. This translates into CSALMDSPYGGYTF.